Below are 15 T cell receptor beta chains sequenced from a single sample in a study of blood T cells in healthy people across ages (dated by TCRdb to about 2015). The method was 5' RACE. TCRdb records Illumina HiSeq 2500 as the sequencer. A second about 7 to 11 cycle PCR used a sample-barcoded 5' primer and a J-beta primer mix. TCRdb reworked the public reads: Q25 trimming with fastp, MiXCR clone assembly, productive beta chains retained. Every entry covers one CDR3 protein and lists the most common genes and DNA from its rows. The sample data list 1.5 million or so distinct CDR3 sequences, and 40% to 45% of these were observed just once. The ten largest clones represent roughly 3.7% of the sample. Sequenced: blood. The receptors shown here come from a woman aged 18-30 years in good health.

The gene calls are TRBV12-3 or TRBV12-4 and TRBJ1-6; no definite D call. V lost 5 bases to trimming and J lost 13 bases, with 18 bases between them. The CDR3 sequence is 14 residues long. As DNA, the CDR3 is TGTGCCAGCAGTCGGGGTGGCAGTTCTTTTCCCCTCCACTTT. It encodes CASSRGGSSFPLHF.

The chain employs TRBV2 and TRBJ1-1; 8 positions agree with TRBD1. The CDR3 contains 17 residues. Trimming removed 5 bases from V and 4 bases from J; junction bases left unmatched: 15. Germline-derived CDR1 and CDR2 are SNHLY and FYNNEI. The CDR3 protein is CASSTGETGAWSTEAFF. The CDR3 region has the DNA TGTGCCAGCAGTACAGGGGAGACAGGGGCATGGAGCACTGAAGCTTTCTTT.

V gene TRBV15 combines with J gene TRBJ1-4; weak D call: TRBD1 (5 bases). The CDR3 extends over 16 amino acids. Germline V lookup: CDR1 LNHNV, CDR2 YYDKDF (reference sequence). The V and J ends lost 3 bases and 2 bases respectively, with 13 bases between them. The CDR3 is CATSSSAWGTNEKLFF. The DNA of the CDR3 is TGTGCCACCAGCAGCTCAGCCTGGGGGACTAATGAAAAACTGTTTTTT.

The chain uses TRBV20-1 and TRBJ1-4, with a weak D call TRBD1 (5 bases). V dropped 1 base and J dropped 2 bases, with 5 bases sitting between them. The length of the CDR3 is 13 residues. CDR1 DFQATT and CDR2 SNEGSKA come from the germline V gene (reference sequence). Here the CDR3 DNA reads TGCAGTGCTAGAGCAGGGACTAATGAAAAACTGTTTTTT. The encoded protein is CSARAGTNEKLFF.

The chain employs TRBV6-5 and TRBJ2-7; D is possibly TRBD1 or TRBD2 (5 bases each). V was cut by 4 bases and J by 4 bases, with 17 bases left in between. Germline V lookup: CDR1 MNHEY, CDR2 SVGAGI. CDR3 length equals 15 residues. The chain's CDR3 is CASSSRDGDEYEQYF. DNA for the CDR3: TGTGCCAGCAGTTCCCGGGACGGGGACGAATACGAGCAGTACTTC.

This clonotype showed up just a few times. The CDR3 region has the DNA TGTGCCAGCAGCTTAGATGCACTTAGTTCCTATAATTCACCCCTCCACTTT. Translating gives CASSLDALSSYNSPLHF. This rearrangement joins TRBV7-6 to TRBJ1-6; D gene uncertain. The CDR3 has 17 amino acids. The ends were cut back, 1 base at V and 1 base at J, with 11 bases in the middle. The germline V gene has CDR1 SGHVS and CDR2 FNYEAQ.

The genes are TRBV7-2 and TRBJ1-3; D remains unclear. The CDR3 contains 16 residues. Germline CDR1 SGHTA, CDR2 FQGNSA. V shed 7 bases and J shed 0 bases, with 16 bases lying between them. The CDR3 DNA reads TGTGCCAGCACCTCAGACGGCAGTTCCTCTGGAAACACCATATATTTT. It encodes CASTSDGSSSGNTIYF.

This chain links TRBV5-4 with TRBJ2-1, with a weak D call TRBD2 (6 bases). Germline V gene data show CDR1 as SGHNT and CDR2 as YYREEE (reference sequence). This CDR3 comprises 16 residues. The germline V and J ends were trimmed by 2 bases and 4 bases, with 16 bases remaining between them. The CDR3 protein is CASSFATGEAYNEQFF. The CDR3 DNA sequence: TGTGCCAGCAGCTTCGCCACGGGAGAGGCTTACAATGAGCAGTTCTTC. The whole variable domain, remainder taken from reference TRBV5-4 and TRBJ2-1, is ETGVTQSPTHLIKTRGQQVTLRCSSQSGHNTVSWYQQALGQGPQFIFQYYREEENGRGNFPPRFSGLQFPNYSSELNVNALELDDSALYLCASSFATGEAYNEQFFGPGTRLTVL.

V is TRBV7-2 and J is TRBJ2-7, with TRBD1 matching 11 bases. From germline, CDR1 is SGHTA and CDR2 FQGNSA. The ends lost 4 bases at V and 3 bases at J; junction bases unmatched: 8. The CDR3 is 16 amino acids. The CDR3 coding sequence is TGTGCCAGCAGCTCCCGGGCGGGACAGGGGGTCTACGAGCAGTACTTC. Protein: CASSSRAGQGVYEQYF. Full variable domain (rest looked up from reference TRBV7-2 and TRBJ2-7): GAGVSQSPSNKVTEKGKDVELRCDPISGHTALYWYRQSLGQGLEFLIYFQGNSAPDKSGLPSDRFSAERTGGSVSTLTIQRTQQEDSAVYLCASSSRAGQGVYEQYFGPGTRLTVT.

The rearrangement links TRBV6-2 or TRBV6-3 to TRBJ1-1; D ambiguous. CDR3 size: 14 residues. Between the trimmed V and J ends, which lost 2 bases and 3 bases, there was a span of 10 bases. The germline V gene encodes CDR1 MNHEY and CDR2 SVGEGT. The DNA of the CDR3 is TGTGCCAGCAGTTACGAGGGAGGCGACACTGAAGCTTTCTTT. Translated: CASSYEGGDTEAFF.

This clonotype was counted only a few times. CDR3 DNA sequence: TGTGCCAGCGGGACCTTAGCCAAAAACATTCAGTACTTC. As protein: CASGTLAKNIQYF. The chain is built from TRBV28 and TRBJ2-4; D is perhaps TRBD1 or TRBD2 (5 bases each). The V end lost 8 bases, the J end lost 0 bases, and 8 bases lay between the germline ends. Looked up from germline, CDR1 is MDHEN and CDR2 is SYDVKM. This CDR3 spans 13 amino acids.

The chain carries TRBV12-3 or TRBV12-4 and TRBJ2-7, with unresolved D. The V end was cut by 7 bases, the J end by 3 bases, with 7 bases between. The CDR3 totals 11 residues. Written as DNA, the CDR3 is TGTGCCAGCAAGGCGGTCTACGAGCAGTACTTC. It specifies CASKAVYEQYF.

The chain links TRBV9 to TRBJ1-2; perhaps TRBD1 as D (6 bases). The germline V and J ends were trimmed by 3 bases and 8 bases, with 20 bases remaining between them. Germline V gene data show CDR1 as SGDLS and CDR2 as YYNGEE. The CDR3 is 15 residues long. In nucleotides, the CDR3 is TGTGCCAGCAGCGACACCACCGGGACATTTAACGGCTACACCTTC. It is translated as CASSDTTGTFNGYTF.

The chain couples TRBV7-6 to TRBJ2-5; 14 nucleotides agree with TRBD2. The CDR3 runs 21 residues. V lost 3 bases to trimming and J lost 0 bases; unmatched junction nucleotides: 15. Germline CDR1 SGHVS, CDR2 FNYEAQ. CDR3 in DNA: TGTGCCAGCAGCTTTTTAAGCCCCGGGACTAGCGGGAGCCCCAACCAAGAGACCCAGTACTTC. Its translation is CASSFLSPGTSGSPNQETQYF.

This clonotype was seen repeatedly, ten times or more. The chain employs TRBV29-1 and TRBJ2-7; D unclear. The germline gives CDR1 SQVTM, CDR2 ANQGSEA. This CDR3 is 12 amino acids long. Trimming stripped 5 bases from V and 1 base from J, with 9 bases between. The CDR3 nucleotides are TGCAGCGTTCCCGGGCCGTCCTACGAGCAGTACTTC. Its protein product is CSVPGPSYEQYF.